These T cell receptor beta chains were read from a single sample in a study of shared clonotypes between healthy human individuals. The table came from immunoSEQ multiplex PCR; TCRdb's copy has only in-frame clones and leaves some out. This sample has 950,000 to 1,200,000 clones, with around three quarters found just once. Sequenced material: memory CD4+ T cells from PBMCs. Receptors were obtained from a man aged 18-30 years in good health. Some clones in this sample may be carry-over from other donors' samples. CDR3s include the opening cysteine and the closing phenylalanine or tryptophan. The order of the fields is J gene, V gene, clone size, D gene, CDR3 protein, CDR3 DNA. D genes are given only for firm matches. Not all rows give a size; the values are once, few, many and, for expanded clones, a class.

TRBJ2-4 TRBV5-6 once TRBD2 CASIRSGTRSGAKNIQYF TGTGCCAGCATCCGAAGCGGGACTAGATCTGGGGCCAAAAACATTCAGTACTTC
TRBJ1-4 TRBV30 many - CAWGGLGLNEKLFF TGTGCCTGGGGGGGGTTGGGACTAAATGAAAAACTGTTTTTT
TRBJ2-1 TRBV4-3 - - CASSRNRDGSYNEQFF TGCGCCAGCAGCCGGAACCGGGACGGCTCCTACAATGAGCAGTTCTTC
TRBJ1-3 TRBV5-1 - - CASSWTQGAGNTIYF TGCGCCAGCAGCTGGACCCAGGGTGCTGGAAACACCATATATTTT
TRBJ1-2 TRBV4-1 - - CASSQGTAYGYTF TGCGCCAGCAGCCAAGGGACAGCCTATGGCTACACCTTC
TRBJ2-1 TRBV2 - - CASSEESESEQFF TGTGCCAGCAGTGAAGAGAGTGAGTCGGAGCAGTTCTTC
TRBJ1-2 TRBV6-4 few TRBD1 CASSGGLRDSSLFYGYTF TGTGCCAGCAGTGGAGGCCTCCGGGACAGTTCTTTATTCTATGGCTACACCTTC
TRBJ2-2 TRBV5-1 many - CASSMRQGHTGELFF TGCGCCAGCTCCATGCGGCAGGGGCACACCGGGGAGCTGTTTTTT
TRBJ2-7 TRBV11-3 - TRBD2 CASSIAAGAGEQYF TGTGCCAGCAGTATCGCGGCGGGAGCAGGGGAGCAGTACTTC
TRBJ2-1 TRBV27 few - CASSLGDTSYNEQFF TGTGCCAGCAGTTTAGGGGATACCTCCTACAATGAGCAGTTCTTC
TRBJ2-1 TRBV2 - TRBD2 CASKGTSGNNEQFF TGTGCCAGCAAGGGGACTAGCGGGAATAATGAGCAGTTCTTC
TRBJ2-7 TRBV27 few TRBD2 CASSIAGASYEQYF TGTGCCAGCAGCATAGCGGGAGCCTCCTACGAGCAGTACTTC
TRBJ1-4 TRBV5-1 - - CASSSGGSWANEKLFF TGCGCCAGCAGCTCCGGAGGGAGTTGGGCTAATGAAAAACTGTTTTTT
TRBJ2-7 TRBV27 once TRBD2 CASSLTAGVGYEQYF TGTGCCAGCAGTTTAACAGCGGGAGTCGGGTACGAGCAGTACTTC
TRBJ1-4 TRBV29-1 many - CSVGYTTKAEKLFF TGCAGCGTCGGGTACACAACCAAAGCGGAAAAACTGTTTTTT
TRBJ2-7 TRBV15 - - CATSRGLGDVVFF TGTGCCACCAGCAGGGGGCTTGGGGATGTGGTGTTCTTC
TRBJ2-3 TRBV11-3 - - CASSLGAVETDTQYF TGTGCCAGCAGCTTGGGGGCCGTCGAGACAGATACGCAGTATTTT
TRBJ2-1 TRBV7-2 - TRBD2 CASSVGGSGAYNEQFF TGTGCCAGCAGCGTCGGCGGGAGCGGAGCCTACAATGAGCAGTTCTTC
TRBJ2-2 TRBV7-2 - - CASSLAPNTGELFF TGTGCCAGCAGCTTGGCCCCGAACACCGGGGAGCTGTTTTTT
TRBJ2-2 TRBV2 few - CASTTGGGRTGELFF TGTGCCAGCACTACTGGTGGGGGGCGGACCGGGGAGCTGTTTTTT
TRBJ1-4 TRBV6-5 - - CASSSRGGLNEKLFF TGTGCCAGCAGTTCCAGGGGAGGTCTTAATGAAAAACTGTTTTTT
TRBJ1-2 TRBV29-1 - - CSVALDRRNYGYTF TGCAGCGTTGCATTAGACCGCAGAAACTATGGCTACACCTTC
TRBJ2-5 TRBV11-2 - - CASSTSDGGWETQYF TGTGCCAGCAGCACCAGCGATGGGGGCTGGGAGACCCAGTACTTC
TRBJ2-7 TRBV7-2 - - CASTTTGQPSYEQYF TGTGCCAGCACCACCACGGGCCAGCCTTCCTACGAGCAGTACTTC
TRBJ2-1 TRBV27 - - CATQGQSGRREQFF TGTGCCACCCAAGGGCAATCGGGGAGGAGGGAGCAGTTCTTC
TRBJ1-3 TRBV28 - TRBD1 CASRPLGQTGRGNTIYF TGTGCCAGCAGGCCCTTGGGACAGACTGGGAGAGGAAACACCATATATTTT
TRBJ1-2 TRBV29-1 - - CSVEDKQGGNYGYTF TGCAGCGTTGAAGATAAACAGGGTGGGAACTATGGCTACACCTTC
TRBJ2-1 TRBV28 - TRBD2 CASTTSGRAVDEQFF TGTGCCAGCACTACTAGCGGGAGGGCCGTGGATGAGCAGTTCTTC
TRBJ2-5 TRBV2 - - CASSADSQETQYF TGTGCCAGCAGCGCGGACAGTCAAGAGACCCAGTACTTC
TRBJ1-3 TRBV7-9 - - CASTITQTSGNTIYF TGTGCCAGCACCATAACACAGACATCTGGAAACACCATATATTTT
TRBJ2-7 TRBV6-6 - TRBD1 CASSYGGQGIDEQYF TGTGCCAGCAGTTACGGGGGACAGGGTATCGACGAGCAGTACTTC
TRBJ1-1 TRBV5-1 - - CASSLLGWDTEAFF TGCGCCAGCAGCTTATTAGGGTGGGACACTGAAGCTTTCTTT
TRBJ1-1 TRBV5-4 few - CASSYERQYMNTEAFF TGTGCCAGCAGCTACGAACGACAGTACATGAACACTGAAGCTTTCTTT
TRBJ2-1 TRBV11-2 - TRBD2 CASSLGGSSYNEQFF TGTGCCAGCAGCTTAGGCGGGAGCTCCTACAATGAGCAGTTCTTC
TRBJ2-4 TRBV25-1 few - CASSDVGTGNIQYF TGTGCCAGCAGTGATGTAGGGACGGGAAACATTCAGTACTTC
TRBJ2-1 TRBV6-5 once TRBD2 CASSYGGLAGVEQFF TGTGCCAGCAGTTACGGTGGACTAGCGGGAGTTGAGCAGTTCTTC
TRBJ2-3 TRBV6-1 - TRBD2 CASITSGTDTQYF TGTGCCAGCATAACTAGCGGTACAGATACGCAGTATTTT
TRBJ2-3 TRBV7-9 few - CASSRDIGGDTQYF TGTGCCAGCAGCCGGGACATTGGGGGGGATACGCAGTATTTT
TRBJ2-3 TRBV14 - - CASRGADTQYF TGTGCCAGCAGGGGGGCAGATACGCAGTATTTT
TRBJ1-2 TRBV6-1 - - CASSEGPRVYGYTF TGTGCCAGCAGTGAAGGTCCTCGGGTCTATGGCTACACCTTC
TRBJ1-4 TRBV18 - - CASSLQTATNEKLFF TGTGCCAGCTCCCTCCAGACAGCAACTAATGAAAAACTGTTTTTT
TRBJ2-2 TRBV7-2 - TRBD2 CASSLAGTSGPTGELFF TGTGCCAGCAGCTTAGCGGGGACTAGCGGGCCGACCGGGGAGCTGTTTTTT
TRBJ1-4 TRBV14 few - CASSLPTSVGNEKLFF TGTGCCAGCAGCCTACCTACTTCCGTAGGAAATGAAAAACTGTTTTTT
TRBJ2-5 TRBV2 - - CASSEYGQETQYF TGTGCCAGCAGTGAATACGGCCAAGAGACCCAGTACTTC
TRBJ1-1 TRBV6-1 - - CASSLGHRLEAFF TGTGCCAGCAGTCTGGGACACCGACTTGAAGCTTTCTTT
TRBJ2-1 TRBV30 - TRBD2 CAWSSIAGTTNHNEQFF TGTGCCTGGAGCTCCATAGCCGGGACTACGAACCACAATGAGCAGTTCTTC
TRBJ2-3 TRBV5-4 - TRBD1 CASTRGRDRVTDTQYF TGTGCCAGCACTAGGGGGAGGGACAGGGTTACAGATACGCAGTATTTT
TRBJ2-1 TRBV18 - TRBD2 CASSPREGQFF TGTGCCAGCTCACCACGGGAGGGCCAGTTCTTC
TRBJ2-5 TRBV4-3 - - CASSKQFGDGETQYF TGCGCCAGCAGCAAGCAGTTTGGAGACGGCGAGACCCAGTACTTC
TRBJ2-1 TRBV28 - TRBD2 CASSLGLAGANEQFF TGTGCCAGCAGTTTGGGACTAGCGGGAGCCAATGAGCAGTTCTTC
TRBJ2-1 TRBV6-5 - TRBD2 CASSWGLAGVGEQFF TGTGCCAGCAGTTGGGGACTAGCGGGAGTAGGTGAGCAGTTCTTC
TRBJ2-7 TRBV6-1 once - CASSERGNMDEQYF TGTGCCAGCAGTGAGCGGGGTAATATGGACGAGCAGTACTTC
TRBJ1-4 TRBV10-2 - TRBD1 CASNPSGQGNEKLFF TGCGCCAGCAACCCTTCGGGACAGGGGAATGAAAAACTGTTTTTT
TRBJ1-2 TRBV25-1 - - CASSEPDRDYGYTF TGTGCCAGCAGTGAGCCGGACAGAGACTATGGCTACACCTTC